A selection of T cell receptor beta chains follows, all from one sample in a study of blood T cell repertoires in COVID-19. The method was immunoSEQ multiplex PCR; TCRdb's version includes in-frame clones alone and lacks a portion of them. The top ten hold 27% of the sample, which has roughly 230,000 clones, roughly 88% seen once. Specimen: peripheral blood. The receptors originated from a man between 40 and 49 years old with acute or convalescent COVID-19. Both conserved end residues are part of each CDR3. The D gene is left open where the match is weak. The listing skips clone size in some rows; elsewhere it reads once, few, many or a size class.

clone size	D gene	V gene	J gene	CDR3 DNA	CDR3 protein
.	TRBD1	TRBV15	TRBJ1-2	TGTGCCACCAGCCCTCAGGGGGCGCAAGGCTACACCTTC	CATSPQGAQGYTF
.	TRBD2	TRBV5-1	TRBJ2-5	TGCGCCAGCAGCTGGACTAGCGGGATCTACCAAGAGACCCAGTACTTC	CASSWTSGIYQETQYF
few	.	TRBV6-5	TRBJ1-1	TGTGCCAGCAGTTACTCGGAGGTCACTGAAGCTTTCTTT	CASSYSEVTEAFF
.	.	TRBV18	TRBJ2-1	TGTGCCAGCTCACCATTCGGCCGGGACATTTACAATGAGCAGTTCTTC	CASSPFGRDIYNEQFF
.	TRBD1	TRBV24-1	TRBJ1-5	TGTGCCACCAGTCCCGGGACAGGGCGCAATCAGCCCCAGCATTTT	CATSPGTGRNQPQHF
.	TRBD1	TRBV7-2	TRBJ1-2	TGTGCCAGCACTGTCGGGGCAGGGGGCGCGTTGGTCGTTGGCTACACCTTC	CASTVGAGGALVVGYTF
.	TRBD2	TRBV29-1	TRBJ2-5	TGCAGCGTTGATGATTGGACTAGCGGGAGCTACGAAGAGACCCAGTACTTC	CSVDDWTSGSYEETQYF
.	.	TRBV20-1	TRBJ1-5	TGCAGTGCTAGTGTTTGGCAGGGCGGTCAGCCCCAGCATTTT	CSASVWQGGQPQHF
.	.	TRBV5-4	TRBJ2-7	TGTGCCAGCAGCTTGGCCGACCGGGGTAACTACGAGCAGTACTTC	CASSLADRGNYEQYF
.	TRBD2	TRBV3-1/TRBV3-2	TRBJ2-1	TGTGCCAGCAGTCCCCGACTAGCTAGTCATTACAATGAGCAGTTCTTC	CASSPRLASHYNEQFF
.	TRBD1	TRBV27	TRBJ2-1	TGTGCCAGCAGTTCAACCGGGACAGGGGGATACAATGAGCAGTTCTTC	CASSSTGTGGYNEQFF
.	.	TRBV15	TRBJ1-4	TGTGCCACCAGCAGAGCCATCGGAAAACTGTTTTTT	CATSRAIGKLFF
.	.	TRBV6-5	TRBJ1-2	TGTGCCAGCAGCTATCGAGCTAACTATGGCTACACCTTC	CASSYRANYGYTF
.	.	TRBV9	TRBJ1-4	TGTGCCAGCAGCCCCCAAGGAGCCGGGGGGAAACTGTTTTTT	CASSPQGAGGKLFF
.	TRBD2	TRBV30	TRBJ2-5	TGTGCCTGGAGTGTGGGACTAGCGGCACAAGAGACCCAGTACTTC	CAWSVGLAAQETQYF
once	TRBD2	TRBV24-1	TRBJ2-7	TGTGCCACCAGTGATCCTCGGACTAGTAGGACCGACGAGCAGTACTTC	CATSDPRTSRTDEQYF
.	.	TRBV27	TRBJ1-5	TGTGCCAGCAGTGGATATTTCACAGGGACGGCGGATCAGCCCCAGCATTTT	CASSGYFTGTADQPQHF
few	TRBD1	TRBV5-1	TRBJ1-3	TGCGCCAGCAGCTTGGACAGGGGGCGGGACACCATATATTTT	CASSLDRGRDTIYF
.	TRBD2	TRBV2	TRBJ2-3	TGTGCCAGCAGTCCCGAACTAGCGGGAGGGCCGGTTACGCAGTATTTT	CASSPELAGGPVTQYF
.	TRBD2	TRBV7-2	TRBJ2-2	TGTGCCAGCAGCCCCATGCCGGGACTAGCGGCCACCGGGGAGCTGTTTTTT	CASSPMPGLAATGELFF
.	TRBD2	TRBV7-2	TRBJ2-1	TGTGCCAGCAGCCTTACTAGCGGGATAATCAATGAGCAGTTCTTC	CASSLTSGIINEQFF
.	.	TRBV7-8	TRBJ2-7	TGTGCCAGCAGCTTCACCGGGAGCGCCTACGAGCAGTACTTC	CASSFTGSAYEQYF
few	.	TRBV9	TRBJ1-3	TGTGCCAGCAGCGTAGAATCAGGGCGCACTGGAAACACCATATATTTT	CASSVESGRTGNTIYF
.	TRBD2	TRBV7-2	TRBJ2-3	TGTGCCAGCAGCCAGAGTGGGAGGGTCACAGATACGCAGTATTTT	CASSQSGRVTDTQYF
.	.	TRBV19	TRBJ1-5	TGTGCCAGTAGTCACAGGGAAATAAACCAGCCCCAGCATTTT	CASSHREINQPQHF
.	TRBD2	TRBV3-1/TRBV3-2	TRBJ2-5	TGTGCCAGCGGGAGGCAGCGGGGCCAAGAGACCCAGTACTTC	CASGRQRGQETQYF
.	.	TRBV11-3	TRBJ1-1	TGTGCCAGCAGCTTAAGAGCCACTGAAGCTTTCTTT	CASSLRATEAFF
.	TRBD1	TRBV19	TRBJ1-2	TGTGCCAGTAGGAACCGCGGGACAGGGAATGAGGGGTATGGCTACACCTTC	CASRNRGTGNEGYGYTF
.	TRBD2	TRBV5-1	TRBJ2-3	TGCGCCAGCAGCTTGACTAGCGGGATAACAGATACGCAGTATTTT	CASSLTSGITDTQYF
.	.	TRBV30	TRBJ2-2	TGTGCATCCCAGGAAGGGGGGAACACCGGGGAGCTGTTTTTT	CASQEGGNTGELFF
.	TRBD1	TRBV5-6	TRBJ1-5	TGTGCCAGCAGCCCAAAGGGGGACAGGGGGCTGCAGCCCCAGCATTTT	CASSPKGDRGLQPQHF
once	.	TRBV5-6	TRBJ2-7	TGTGCCAGCAGCTTGGACGGGAGAGGCTACGAGCAGTACTTC	CASSLDGRGYEQYF
.	.	TRBV12-5	TRBJ1-2	TGTGCTAGTGGTTTGATTTCCCTCCAGGGGCGAGATGGCTACACCTTC	CASGLISLQGRDGYTF
.	.	TRBV6-2/TRBV6-3	TRBJ1-1	TGTGCCAGCAGTAACCGGGACACTGGCCGGGGTCACACTGAAGCTTTCTTT	CASSNRDTGRGHTEAFF
.	TRBD1	TRBV5-1	TRBJ1-4	TGCGCCAGCAGCTTTGGTCAGGGGGAACAAAAACTGTTTTTT	CASSFGQGEQKLFF